This T cell receptor beta chain was captured by sequencing in a study of CD8+ T cells in alopecia areata. Study at large: Grafted skin came from C3H/HeJ donors with spontaneous alopecia (about 6-13 months old) and was placed on roughly 7-10-week-old female C3H/HeJ mice.

V lost 5 bases, J lost 0 bases, and 4 bases lay in between. Germline CDR1 NSHNY, CDR2 SYGAGN. The CDR3 is made up of 12 amino acids. Extracted RNA was reverse transcribed, and the resulting cDNA served as sequencing template. Only in-frame clones appear in the TCRdb table, and some are missing; sequencing was by immunoSEQ multiplex PCR. This sample carries 290,000 or so clones, none of them present only once. Regarding the study as a whole: Researchers reported that TCR sharing among patients proved less clear than in mice, possibly HLA-linked.

Using CD4, CD8alpha, NKG2D, NKG2ACE and other markers, pooled cutaneous lymph node cells were sorted. Turning to this clone: What it recognizes is unknown. This may come from a read error, since a much larger clone is one base off. Mouse gene names and germline throughout. From the germline J gene comes the end of the CDR3, since the read stops 4 residues before it. The sample contains more than one DNA sequence encoding this CDR3.

The source material was CD4+ T cells sorted from a lymph node. The origin of this receptor is a C3H/HeJ mouse with alopecia areata. The strain's MHC: H2-k. The chain employs TRBV13-1 and TRBJ2-3; unclear D gene. The CDR3 bases that were read are TGTGCCAGCAGCCCTAGTGCAGAA. Translated, it gives CASSPSAE. The CDR3 in its entirety is CASSPSAETLYF.